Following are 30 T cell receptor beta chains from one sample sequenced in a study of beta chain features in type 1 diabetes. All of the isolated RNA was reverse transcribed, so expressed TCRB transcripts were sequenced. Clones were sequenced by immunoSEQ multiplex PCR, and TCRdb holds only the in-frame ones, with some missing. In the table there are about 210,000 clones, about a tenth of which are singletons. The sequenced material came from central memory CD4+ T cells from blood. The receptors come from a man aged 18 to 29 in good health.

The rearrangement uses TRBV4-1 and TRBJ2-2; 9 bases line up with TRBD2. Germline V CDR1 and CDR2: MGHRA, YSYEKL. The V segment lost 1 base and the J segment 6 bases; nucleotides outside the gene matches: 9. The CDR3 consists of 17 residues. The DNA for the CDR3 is TGCGCCAGCAGCCAAGGTAGCGGGAGCCCCGAATCCGGGGAGCTGTTTTTT. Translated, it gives CASSQGSGSPESGELFF.

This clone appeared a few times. The CDR3 region is CASSQQALTGWSGELFF. CDR3 sequence (DNA): TGCGCCAGCAGCCAACAGGCGCTGACAGGGTGGAGCGGGGAGCTGTTTTTT. The chain uses TRBV4-3 and TRBJ2-2; 7 bases line up with TRBD1. The CDR3 loop spans 17 amino acids. J gave up 7 bases and V 2 bases, and 13 bases lay outside the gene matches. Germline V gives CDR1 LGHNA, CDR2 YSLEER.

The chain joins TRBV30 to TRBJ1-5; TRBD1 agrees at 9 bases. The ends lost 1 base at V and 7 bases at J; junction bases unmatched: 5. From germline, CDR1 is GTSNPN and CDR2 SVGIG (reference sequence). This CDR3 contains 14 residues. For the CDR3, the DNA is TGTGCCTGGAGTGCGGACAGGGGTCGGCAGCCCCAGCATTTT. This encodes CAWSADRGRQPQHF.

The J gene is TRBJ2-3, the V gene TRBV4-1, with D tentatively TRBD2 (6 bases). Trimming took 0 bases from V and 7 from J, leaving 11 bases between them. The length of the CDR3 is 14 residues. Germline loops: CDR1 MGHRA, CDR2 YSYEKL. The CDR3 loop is CASSQDPGENTQYF. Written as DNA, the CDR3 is TGCGCCAGCAGCCAAGATCCGGGGGAAAATACGCAGTATTTT.

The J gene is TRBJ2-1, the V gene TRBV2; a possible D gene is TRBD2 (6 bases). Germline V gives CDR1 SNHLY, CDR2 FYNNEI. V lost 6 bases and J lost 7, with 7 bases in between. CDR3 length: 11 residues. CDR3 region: CASSRGNEQFF. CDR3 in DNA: TGTGCCAGCAGCCGGGGGAATGAGCAGTTCTTC.

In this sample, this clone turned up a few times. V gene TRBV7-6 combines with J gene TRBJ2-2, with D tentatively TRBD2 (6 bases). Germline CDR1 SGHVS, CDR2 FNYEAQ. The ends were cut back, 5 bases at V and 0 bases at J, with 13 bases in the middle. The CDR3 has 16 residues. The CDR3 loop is CASSLNSGSNTGELFF. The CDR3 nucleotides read TGTGCCAGCAGCCTTAATAGCGGATCGAACACCGGGGAGCTGTTTTTT.

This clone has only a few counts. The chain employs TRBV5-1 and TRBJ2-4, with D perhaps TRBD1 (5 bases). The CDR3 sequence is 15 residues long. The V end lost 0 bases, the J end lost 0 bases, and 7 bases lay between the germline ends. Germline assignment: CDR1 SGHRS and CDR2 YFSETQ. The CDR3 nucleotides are TGCGCCAGCAGCTTGGAAAGGGGAGCCAAAAACATTCAGTACTTC. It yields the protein CASSLERGAKNIQYF.

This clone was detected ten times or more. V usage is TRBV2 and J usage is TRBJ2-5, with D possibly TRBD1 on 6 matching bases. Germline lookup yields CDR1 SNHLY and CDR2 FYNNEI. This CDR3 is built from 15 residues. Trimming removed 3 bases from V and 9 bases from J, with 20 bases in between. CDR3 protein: CASSDAGAGASAQYF. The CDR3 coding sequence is TGTGCCAGCAGTGATGCAGGGGCCGGTGCGTCGGCCCAGTACTTC.

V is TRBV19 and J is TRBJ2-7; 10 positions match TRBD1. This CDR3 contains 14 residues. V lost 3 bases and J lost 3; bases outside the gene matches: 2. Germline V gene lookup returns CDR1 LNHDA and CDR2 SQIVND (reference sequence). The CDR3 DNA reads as TGTGCCAGTAGTATGACAGGGGGCTACTACGAGCAGTACTTC. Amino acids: CASSMTGGYYEQYF.

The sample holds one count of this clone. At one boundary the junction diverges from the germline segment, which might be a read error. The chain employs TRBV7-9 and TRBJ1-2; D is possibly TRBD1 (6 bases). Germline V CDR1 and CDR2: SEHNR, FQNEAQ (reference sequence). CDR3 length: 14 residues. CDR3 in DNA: TGTGACAGCAGCTTTGAAATGGGGGCCTATGGCTACACCTTC. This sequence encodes CDSSFEMGAYGYTF.

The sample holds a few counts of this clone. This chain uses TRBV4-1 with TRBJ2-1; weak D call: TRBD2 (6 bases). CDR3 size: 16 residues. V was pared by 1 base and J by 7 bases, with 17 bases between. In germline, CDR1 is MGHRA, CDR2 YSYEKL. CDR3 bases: TGCGCCAGCAGCCAAGTGCCGGGACTGGGTATGAATGAGCAGTTCTTC. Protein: CASSQVPGLGMNEQFF.

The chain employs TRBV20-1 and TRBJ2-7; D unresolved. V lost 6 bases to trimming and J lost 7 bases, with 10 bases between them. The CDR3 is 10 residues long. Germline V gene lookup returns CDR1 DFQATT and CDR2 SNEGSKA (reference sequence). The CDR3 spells CSAHNGEQYF. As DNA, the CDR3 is TGCAGTGCCCACAACGGGGAGCAGTACTTC.

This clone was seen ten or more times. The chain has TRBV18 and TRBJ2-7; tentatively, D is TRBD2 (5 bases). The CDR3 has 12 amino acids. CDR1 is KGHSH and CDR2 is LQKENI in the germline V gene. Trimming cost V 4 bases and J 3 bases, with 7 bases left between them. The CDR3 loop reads CASSRERYEQYF. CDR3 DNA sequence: TGTGCCAGCTCACGGGAGCGCTACGAGCAGTACTTC.

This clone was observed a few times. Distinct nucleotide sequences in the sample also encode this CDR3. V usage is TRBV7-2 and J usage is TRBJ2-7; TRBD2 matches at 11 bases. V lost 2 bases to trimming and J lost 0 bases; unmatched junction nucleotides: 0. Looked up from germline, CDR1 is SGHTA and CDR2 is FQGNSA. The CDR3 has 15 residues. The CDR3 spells CASSLTSGSSYEQYF. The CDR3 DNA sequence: TGTGCCAGCAGCTTAACTAGCGGGAGCTCCTACGAGCAGTACTTC. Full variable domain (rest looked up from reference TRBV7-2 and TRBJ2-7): GAGVSQSPSNKVTEKGKDVELRCDPISGHTALYWYRQSLGQGLEFLIYFQGNSAPDKSGLPSDRFSAERTGGSVSTLTIQRTQQEDSAVYLCASSLTSGSSYEQYFGPGTRLTVT.

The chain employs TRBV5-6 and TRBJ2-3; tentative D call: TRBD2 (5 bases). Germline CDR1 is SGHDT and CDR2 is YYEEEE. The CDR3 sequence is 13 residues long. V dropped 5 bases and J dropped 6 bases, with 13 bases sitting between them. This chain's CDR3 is CASSYGTGDTQYF. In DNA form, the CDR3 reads TGTGCCAGCAGTTATGGAACGGGGGATACGCAGTATTTT.

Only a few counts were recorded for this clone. CDR3 nucleotide sequence: TGCGCCAGCAGCCCATCTAGCGGAGGACTCTACGAGCAGTACTTC. Translated, it gives CASSPSSGGLYEQYF. The chain is built from TRBV5-1 and TRBJ2-7; TRBD2 matches 7 bases. CDR3 length: 15 residues. Germline-derived CDR1 and CDR2 are SGHRS and YFSETQ. The junction had 10 bases not matched to a gene; V was cut back by 4 bases and J by 3 bases.

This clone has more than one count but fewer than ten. Here the CDR3 DNA reads TGTGCCAGCACCTCGGGGATCTATGGCTACACCTTC. Protein sequence: CASTSGIYGYTF. The chain recombines TRBV28 with TRBJ1-2; no definite D call. The germline CDR1 and CDR2 sequences are MDHEN and SYDVKM. Trimming removed 7 bases at V and 4 bases at J, with 10 bases between. The CDR3 spans 12 residues.

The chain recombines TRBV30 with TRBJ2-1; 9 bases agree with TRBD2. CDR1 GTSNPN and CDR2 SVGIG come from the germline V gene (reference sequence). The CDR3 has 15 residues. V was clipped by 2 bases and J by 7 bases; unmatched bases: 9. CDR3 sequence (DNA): TGTGCCTGGAGTTCCCGACTAGCGGCCGGGAATGAGCAGTTCTTC. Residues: CAWSSRLAAGNEQFF.

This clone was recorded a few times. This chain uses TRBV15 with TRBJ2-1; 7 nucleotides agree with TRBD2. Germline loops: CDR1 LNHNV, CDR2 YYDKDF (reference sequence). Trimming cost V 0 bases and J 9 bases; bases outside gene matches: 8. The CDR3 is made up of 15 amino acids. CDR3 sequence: CATSRDPTSFSEQFF. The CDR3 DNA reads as TGTGCCACCAGCAGAGACCCGACTAGCTTCTCTGAGCAGTTCTTC.

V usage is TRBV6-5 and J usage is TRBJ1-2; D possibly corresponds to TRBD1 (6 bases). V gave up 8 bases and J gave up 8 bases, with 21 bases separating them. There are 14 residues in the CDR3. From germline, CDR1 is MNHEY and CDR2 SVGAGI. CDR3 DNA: TGTGCCAGCGGACGGGGCCTAACAGGACAGGGCTACACCTTC. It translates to CASGRGLTGQGYTF.

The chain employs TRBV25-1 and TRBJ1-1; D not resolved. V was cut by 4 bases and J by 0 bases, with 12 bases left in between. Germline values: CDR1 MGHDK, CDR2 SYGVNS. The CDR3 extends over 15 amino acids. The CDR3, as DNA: TGTGCCAGCAGTGGCTATGGTACGGTGAACACTGAAGCTTTCTTT. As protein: CASSGYGTVNTEAFF.

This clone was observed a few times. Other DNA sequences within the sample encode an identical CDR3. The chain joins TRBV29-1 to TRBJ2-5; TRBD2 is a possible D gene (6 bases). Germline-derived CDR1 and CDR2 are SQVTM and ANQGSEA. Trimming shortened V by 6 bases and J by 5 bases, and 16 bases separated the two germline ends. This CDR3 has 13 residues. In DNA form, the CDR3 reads TGCAGCGTGGACCCCGACGGAGGGGAGACCCAGTACTTC. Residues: CSVDPDGGETQYF.

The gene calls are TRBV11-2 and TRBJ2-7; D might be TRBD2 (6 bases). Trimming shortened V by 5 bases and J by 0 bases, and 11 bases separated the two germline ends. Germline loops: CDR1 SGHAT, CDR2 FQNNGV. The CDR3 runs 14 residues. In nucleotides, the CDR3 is TGTGCCAGCAGCGAGACTAGTCCCTCCTACGAGCAGTACTTC. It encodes CASSETSPSYEQYF.

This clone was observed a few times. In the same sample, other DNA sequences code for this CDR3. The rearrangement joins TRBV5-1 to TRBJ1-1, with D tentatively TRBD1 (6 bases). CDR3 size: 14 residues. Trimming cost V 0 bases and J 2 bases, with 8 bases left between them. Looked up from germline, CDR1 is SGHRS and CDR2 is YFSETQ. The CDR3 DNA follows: TGCGCCAGCAGCTTGGCACAGGGAAACACTGAAGCTTTCTTT. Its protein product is CASSLAQGNTEAFF.

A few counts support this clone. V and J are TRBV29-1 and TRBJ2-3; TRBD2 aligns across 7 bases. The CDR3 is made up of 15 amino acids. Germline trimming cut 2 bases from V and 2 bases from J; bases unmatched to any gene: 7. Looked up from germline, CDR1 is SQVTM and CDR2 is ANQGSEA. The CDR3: CSVEWWEGLTDTQYF. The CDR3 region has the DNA TGCAGCGTTGAATGGTGGGAGGGCCTCACAGATACGCAGTATTTT.

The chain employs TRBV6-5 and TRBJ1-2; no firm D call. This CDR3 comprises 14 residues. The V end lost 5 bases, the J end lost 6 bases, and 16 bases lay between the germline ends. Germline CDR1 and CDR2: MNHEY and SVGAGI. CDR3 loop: CASSPSGRGNGYTF. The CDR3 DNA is TGTGCCAGCAGTCCTTCTGGCAGAGGGAATGGCTACACCTTC.

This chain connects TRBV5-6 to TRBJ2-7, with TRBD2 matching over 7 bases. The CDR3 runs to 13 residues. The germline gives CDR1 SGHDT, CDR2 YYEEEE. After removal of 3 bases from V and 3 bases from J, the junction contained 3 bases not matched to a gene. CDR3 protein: CASSSGLGYEQYF. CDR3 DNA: TGTGCCAGCAGCTCCGGACTAGGCTACGAGCAGTACTTC.

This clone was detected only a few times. The CDR3 protein is CSVDGKAGGEYEQYF. The CDR3 coding sequence is TGCAGCGTTGACGGGAAAGCGGGAGGAGAGTACGAGCAGTACTTC. The chain has TRBV29-1 and TRBJ2-7; 9 positions match TRBD2. The trim removed 3 bases at V and 4 bases at J, leaving 10 bases unmatched. The germline CDR1 and CDR2 sequences are SQVTM and ANQGSEA. The CDR3 is 15 amino acids.

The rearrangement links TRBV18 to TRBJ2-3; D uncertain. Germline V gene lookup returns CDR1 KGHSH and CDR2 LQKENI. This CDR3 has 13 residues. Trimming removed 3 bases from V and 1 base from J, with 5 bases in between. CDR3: CASSPYGTDTQYF. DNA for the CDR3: TGTGCCAGCTCACCCTACGGCACAGATACGCAGTATTTT.

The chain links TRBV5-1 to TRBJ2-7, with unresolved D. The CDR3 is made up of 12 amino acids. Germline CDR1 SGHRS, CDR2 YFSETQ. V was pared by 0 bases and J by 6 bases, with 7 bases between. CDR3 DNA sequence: TGCGCCAGCAGCTTGGCCACGACCGAGCAGTACTTC. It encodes CASSLATTEQYF. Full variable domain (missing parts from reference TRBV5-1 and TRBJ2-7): KAGVTQTPRYLIKTRGQQVTLSCSPISGHRSVSWYQQTPGQGLQFLFEYFSETQRNKGNFPGRFSGRQFSNSRSEMNVSTLELGDSALYLCASSLATTEQYFGPGTRLTVT.